The 10 T cell receptor delta chains reported below all come from one sample, sequenced in a study of gammadelta T cells in human blood. TCRdb re-called the RT-PCR reads with CATT. The table lists around 260 delta-chain clones, about 15% of them singletons. Sequencing input: non-Vgamma9Vdelta2 gamma-delta T cells from infant blood. The receptors come from a human donor.

This clone has a single count. With only one base between it and a far larger clone, this is likely a read error. The sample has other DNA sequences that encode this CDR3 too. The rearrangement uses TRDV1 and TRDJ3, with D tentatively TRDD3 (10 bases). The germline gives CDR1 TSWWSYY, CDR2 QGS. CDR3 length: 25 amino acids. Here the CDR3 reads CALGELSRRKTFLQGDTFWSRQMFF. Here the CDR3 DNA reads TGTGCTCTGGGGGAACTTTCTCGCCGAAAAACCTTCCTACAGGGGGATACGTTTTGGTCCCGACAGATGTTTTTC.

Only one count was recorded for this clone. Here the J gene is TRDJ2 and the V gene is not called. The CDR3 extends over 10 amino acids. CDR3 protein: CSALTAQLFF. CDR3 nucleotide sequence: TGTAGTGCTTTGACAGCACAACTCTTCTTT.

The J gene was identified as TRDJ2, and no V gene was called. This CDR3 spans 11 amino acids. The CDR3 region is CASALTAQLFF. The CDR3 DNA sequence: TGTGCTAGTGCTTTGACAGCACAACTCTTCTTT.

With regard to this clone: Since a far larger clone is one base different, this is likely a read error. Other DNA sequences of this sample code for an identical CDR3. The J gene is TRDJ1, the V gene TRDV1, with 8 bases identical to TRDD3. The CDR3 runs to 22 residues. V trimming: 6 bases; J trimming: 0 bases; junction bases outside the gene matches: 27. Germline V gene data show CDR1 as TSWWSYY and CDR2 as QGS. The CDR3 sequence: CALGPPSPRVLLGVVYTDKLIF. DNA of the CDR3: TGTGCTCTTGGCCCACCTTCCCCTAGGGTCCTACTGGGGGTCGTGTACACCGATAAACTCATCTTT.

With regard to this clone: TCRdb shows a much larger clone's protein in place of this DNA's translation, and the two differ at residue 8, likely through a read error; the protein shown is translated from the DNA. The chain combines TRDV1 with TRDJ1; 7 bases are a match to TRDD3. The ends lost 4 bases at V and 0 bases at J; junction bases unmatched: 29. CDR1 and CDR2 (germline): TSWWSYY, QGS. CDR3 length: 23 residues. The CDR3 DNA reads TGTGCTCTTGGGGCCATAGGCCCTCCTAATCACTGGGGATTGGCCACCTACACCGATAAACTCATCTTT. Its protein is CALGAIGPPNHWGLATYTDKLIF.

Concerning this clone itself: TCRdb pairs this DNA with a much larger clone's protein that differs at residue 12, likely a read error; the protein shown was translated from the DNA. This chain connects TRDV1 to TRDJ1; D is uncertain. Germline values: CDR1 TSWWSYY, CDR2 QGS. The CDR3 runs to 16 residues. The CDR3: CALGELSPRNTYKLIF. As DNA, the CDR3 is TGTGCTCTTGGGGAACTTTCCCCCCGGAACACCTATAAACTCATCTTT.

To note about this clone: This probably arose from a read error, given a far larger clone one base away. The sample holds other DNA sequences that translate to the same CDR3. V is TRDV1 and J is TRDJ1, with D perhaps matching TRDD3 (5 bases). CDR1 and CDR2 (germline): TSWWSYY, QGS. This CDR3 comprises 13 residues. Trimming left V 1 base short and J 7 bases short, with 10 bases between. CDR3 region: CALGERPWGKLIF. CDR3 sequence (DNA): TGTGCTCTTGGGGAACGGCCTTGGGGTAAACTCATCTTT.

Relative to its sample, this clone is large. This chain joins TRDV3 and TRDJ1, with TRDD3 matching 8 bases. The CDR3 contains 18 residues. Per the germline V gene, CDR1 is TVYSNPD and CDR2 is GDNSRS (reference sequence). The V and J ends lost 2 bases and 4 bases, in that order; junction bases with no gene match: 21. This CDR3 reads CAFPPLRRWGILNDKLIF. The DNA of the CDR3 is TGTGCCTTTCCCCCCCTACGTCGGTGGGGGATCCTAAACGATAAACTCATCTTT.

The table lists this clone with a few counts. Since a far larger clone is one base different, this is likely a read error. This chain links TRDV1 with TRDJ1; tentatively, D is TRDD1 (5 bases). Between the trimmed V and J ends, which lost 5 bases and 8 bases, there was a span of 27 bases. Germline V CDR1 and CDR2: TSWWSYY, QGS. This CDR3 region has 17 residues. CDR3 nucleotide sequence: TGTGCTCTTGGGCCTAGATCCATAGTCAACGGCAATGACAAACTCATCTTT. This codes for CALGPRSIVNGNDKLIF.

As concerns this clone: One base separates it from a far larger clone, so it is likely a read error. The V call is TRDV1, the J call TRDJ1, with 12 bases that match TRDD3. V dropped 4 bases and J dropped 0; count of bases not matched to a gene: 30. The length of the CDR3 is 25 residues. The germline CDR1 and CDR2 sequences are TSWWSYY and QGS. Written as DNA, the CDR3 is TGTGCTCTTGGGGGGACTTCGAAACCCCCAACGAAGTACTGGGGGATACTAGGGTACACCGATAAACTCATCTTT. Amino acid sequence: CALGGTSKPPTKYWGILGYTDKLIF.